The subject of this entry is one T cell receptor (beta chain). Its matching antigen is unknown. This specimen belongs to a study of cytomegalovirus exposure and HLA in healthy donors. Overall study: A subsequent analysis reported that the roughly 120 validation repertoires were produced on the same platform that had also been used for the roughly 670 first-cohort repertoires.

Germline assignment: CDR1 SNHLY and CDR2 FYNNEI. This CDR3 has 12 residues. Trimming removed 4 bases at V and 8 bases at J, with 9 bases between. This table comes from immunoSEQ multiplex PCR, and its TCRdb copy is limited to in-frame clones, with some not included. The sample contains approximately 230,000 clones, roughly 90% of which appear only once. Study outcomes and limitations: In the roughly 120 validation repertoires, a later analysis found that first-cohort TCR clusters tended to co-occur.

The clonotype was recovered from a man younger than 35 in good health and CMV-seropositive. The sequenced sample was PBMCs. J is TRBJ2-1 and V is TRBV2, with D tentatively TRBD1 (5 bases). The CDR3 is CASSAGWHEQFF. For the CDR3, the DNA is TGTGCCAGCAGTGCAGGGTGGCATGAGCAGTTCTTC.